This T cell receptor (beta chain) stems from a study of blood T cell repertoires in COVID-19 (dated by TCRdb to about 2020). With respect to the entire study: Samples from collaborators originated in the United States, Italy and Spain and spanned both the acute and convalescent phases of COVID-19. The prospective study material was composed of cDNA or gDNA derived from T cells, B-cell-depleted T cells, or PBMCs. Deeply sampled blood TCRbeta repertoires from subjects exposed to, actively infected with, or recovered from COVID-19 were included in the dataset. A freely available public database, intended as a resource for researchers studying the immune response to SARS-CoV-2, is where the repertoires were released. Samples were obtained from the ongoing ImmuneRACE study (first 160 participants) and from 950 to 1,500 subjects provided by 6 global collaborators. The sample metadata nearly always contained a de-identified subject ID, COVID-19 status, age in years and sex. HLA class I and class II types, where available, came from metadata supplied by the sample provider rather than from assay-based typing.

Beyond this particular receptor, the publication reports: The quantity of clinical and demographic metadata differed by source and by participant and was supplied without curation.

Whole blood was collected in K2EDTA tubes by collaborating institutions according to the institutions' own protocols. For TCRbeta analysis, collaborator samples were shipped as frozen whole blood, as isolated PBMCs, or as DNA extracted from either sample type. On this clone: No cognate antigen has been identified for it. No much larger clonotype is one base removed from it; base qualities were not supplied.

CDR1 and CDR2 are read off the germline V gene (reference sequence) as MNHNY and SVGAGI. V gives up 6 bases and J gives up 4 bases, and the segment between their germline ends measures 12 bases. The CDR3 spans 13 residues, from the cysteine through the phenylalanine. The CDR3 DNA has 39 bases and is translated from base 1. The immunoSEQ Assay, a bias-controlled multiplex PCR, was used to amplify TCRbeta CDR3 regions from genomic DNA. Turning to the authors' computational methods: The number of nucleated cells in each sample was estimated from the amplification of reference gene primers within the assay. To quantify the absolute abundance of each unique TCRbeta CDR3 rearrangement, sequence reads were collapsed and filtered. For each sample, productive Simpson clonality was calculated as the square root of Simpson's diversity index over productive rearrangements. Here the immuneACCESS table is served through TCRdb, limited to in-frame sequences with V and J called. Missing clones are a known gap in these copies; in checked studies unresolved V genes cover under half, and the rest lacks a known reason. D and trimming come from the DNA, and the V and J calls and clone size come from that table. Across this sample there are 200,000 to 300,000 clones, with around 87% seen only once. The biggest ten clones account for about 2.5% of the sample.

The V gene is TRBV6-6 and the J gene is TRBJ2-5; the D gene assignment is ambiguous. This sequence was found in a woman aged 50 to 65 with acute or convalescent COVID-19. Sequencing used peripheral blood. CDR3 region: CASRFTFPETQYF. DNA sequence: TGTGCCAGCAGGTTTACATTTCCAGAGACCCAGTACTTC.